The table lists the clone carrying this T cell receptor (beta chain) with a few counts. No antigen is known for it. This specimen belongs to a study of T cells in Graves' hyperthyroidism and ophthalmopathy. Study-wide findings and caveats: Blood also carried most thyroid clonotypes expanded above 0.001.

The V gene end was trimmed by 1 base and the J gene end by 6 bases; junction bases not matched to a gene: 9. Germline V gives CDR1 SGHTA, CDR2 FQGTGA. The CDR3 has 17 residues. When ophthalmopathy did not progress within 18 months, Graves' hyperthyroidism was considered stable. Uncontrolled infections, other autoimmune diseases, pregnancy or lactation led to exclusion of patients. The study based diagnoses on clinical symptoms, serum thyroxine and TRAb, thyroid ultrasound and orbital computed tomography. From RNA transcripts, TCR beta CDR3 regions were amplified. Carried out on the TCR CDR3, a first-round RT-PCR used the HTBI primer set. MiXCR, applied by TCRdb to the multiplex PCR reads, yields one record per CDR3 protein. The top ten clones hold around 7.7% of a sample with 500,000 to 600,000 distinct CDR3 sequences, approximately 44% of them seen once.

The rearrangement joins TRBV7-3 to TRBJ2-3, with 11 bases identical to TRBD2. The sequenced material came from peripheral blood or thyroid tissue (not recorded which). This clonotype originated in a woman under 30 with Graves' hyperthyroidism. The CDR3 DNA is TGTGCCAGCAGCTTAATCGGGCTAGCGGGAGGCATTGATACGCAGTATTTT. The encoded protein is CASSLIGLAGGIDTQYF.